This T cell receptor beta chain derives from a study of T cell responses to AZD1222 COVID-19 vaccine. Study-wide points: Dominant at 160-218 and 743-854, vaccine-associated CD4 TCRs also spanned spike. No day 14 peak samples; only post-peak repertoires were characterized. White British donors predominated, females outnumbered males, and clonal diversity was possibly underestimated.

A word on this clone: The antigen remains undetermined.

The data were produced by immunoSEQ multiplex PCR, yet TCRdb's version contains in-frame clones alone and is incomplete. Among over 100,000 clones, approximately 88% were seen once, and the ten largest hold roughly 6.5%. This CDR3 has 13 amino acids. V was trimmed by 6 bases and J by 7 bases, leaving 13 bases between them. The rearrangement links TRBV5-7 to TRBJ2-2; D is unclear. TRBV5-7 is known as an ORF, though its function is uncertain. The sequencing used peripheral blood, collected on day 0 of AZD1222 vaccination. The receptor was derived from an adult in good health. The CDR3 protein is CASTPEPGGELFF. CDR3 in DNA: TGTGCCAGCACCCCCGAACCAGGCGGGGAGCTGTTTTTT.